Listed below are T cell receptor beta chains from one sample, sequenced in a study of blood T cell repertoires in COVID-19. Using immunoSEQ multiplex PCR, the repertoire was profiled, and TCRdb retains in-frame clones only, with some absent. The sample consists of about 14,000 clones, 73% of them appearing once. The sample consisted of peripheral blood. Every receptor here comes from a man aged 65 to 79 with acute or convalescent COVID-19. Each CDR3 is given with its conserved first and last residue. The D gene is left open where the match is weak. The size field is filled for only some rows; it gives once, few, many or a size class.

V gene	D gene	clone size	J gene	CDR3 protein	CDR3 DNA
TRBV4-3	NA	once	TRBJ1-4	CASSVGTFNEKLFF	TGCGCCAGCTCGGTGGGCACCTTTAATGAAAAACTGTTTTTT
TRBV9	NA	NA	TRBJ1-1	CASSPQPSNTEAFF	TGTGCCAGCAGCCCACAGCCATCCAACACTGAAGCTTTCTTT
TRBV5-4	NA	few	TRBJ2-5	CASRGGGTQETQYF	TGTGCCAGCAGGGGAGGAGGAACGCAAGAGACCCAGTACTTC
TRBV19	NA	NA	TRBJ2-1	CASSIGRGTEQFF	TGTGCCAGTAGTATAGGTCGGGGGACTGAGCAGTTCTTC
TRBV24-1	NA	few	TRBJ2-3	CATSDLRREGTDTQYF	TGTGCCACCAGTGATTTGAGGAGGGAGGGCACAGATACGCAGTATTTT
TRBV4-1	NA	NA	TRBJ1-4	CASSPGERPTNEKLFF	TGCGCCAGCAGCCCCGGGGAGCGACCAACTAATGAAAAACTGTTTTTT
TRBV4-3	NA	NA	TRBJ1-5	CASSLMTGNNQPQHF	TGCGCCAGCAGCCTTATGACAGGCAATAATCAGCCCCAGCATTTT
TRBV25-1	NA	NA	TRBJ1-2	CASSDKGGTANYGYTF	TGTGCCAGCAGTGACAAGGGAGGAACTGCTAACTATGGCTACACCTTC
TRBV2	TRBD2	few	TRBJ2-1	CASREDRTSGGLLRFF	TGTGCCAGCAGGGAGGACCGGACTAGCGGAGGCCTCCTTCGGTTCTTC
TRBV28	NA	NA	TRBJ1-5	CASSLIRGNQPQHF	TGTGCCAGCAGTCTAATCCGGGGCAATCAGCCCCAGCATTTT
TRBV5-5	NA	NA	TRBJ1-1	CASSLGATEAFF	TGTGCCAGCAGCTTGGGGGCCACTGAAGCTTTCTTT
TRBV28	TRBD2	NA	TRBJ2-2	CASRWTSWLSTGELFF	TGTGCCAGCAGGTGGACTAGCTGGCTATCCACCGGGGAGCTGTTTTTT
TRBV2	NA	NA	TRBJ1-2	CASNPSGGGYGYTF	TGTGCCAGCAATCCCTCGGGGGGTGGCTATGGCTACACCTTC
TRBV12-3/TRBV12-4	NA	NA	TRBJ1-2	CASSFPSNYGYTF	TGTGCCAGCAGTTTCCCCAGTAACTATGGCTACACCTTC
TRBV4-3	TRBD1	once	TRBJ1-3	CASSRSGQGVNTIYF	TGCGCCAGCAGCCGTTCGGGACAGGGGGTAAACACCATATATTTT